The clone carrying this T cell receptor beta chain occurred a few times. Its antigen is currently unknown. The source of the sample is a study of cytotoxic CD8 clonotypes in ibrutinib-treated CLL. Looking at the study overall: Per sample, productive templates averaged approximately 260,000 and productive rearrangements averaged approximately 92,000. The study's findings and limits: Measured clonality at baseline was greater than in age-matched healthy donors and tracked with circulating CD8+ T-cell counts.

Investigators sought sequencing depths of between 1 in 200,000 and 1 in 1 million T cells. Method: immunoSEQ multiplex PCR; TCRdb's copy keeps in-frame clones and lacks some. The sample has about 200,000 clones, 70% seen once. The TCR beta libraries used about 2 micrograms of genomic DNA that came from cryopreserved PBMCs. The trim removed 3 bases at V and 4 bases at J, leaving 7 bases unmatched. Germline CDR1 LNHDA, CDR2 SQIVND (reference sequence). This CDR3 spans 15 amino acids. This specimen consisted of PBMCs, obtained after 12 months of ibrutinib treatment. This sequence originates from a human donor with chronic lymphocytic leukemia. The gene calls are TRBV19 and TRBJ2-3; 7 nucleotides match TRBD2. DNA for the CDR3: TGTGCCAGTAGTATGGCTAGCGGAGTCGCAGATACGCAGTATTTT. Translating gives CASSMASGVADTQYF.